Listed here are 18 T cell receptor beta chains from one sample, sequenced in a study of OX40 agonist ivuxolimab in advanced cancers. The method was immunoSEQ multiplex PCR; TCRdb's version includes in-frame clones alone and lacks a portion of them. The sample lists over 5,000 clones; 65% to 70% were seen once. Specimen: CD4+ or CD8+ T cells sorted from blood, collected in a trial of the OX40 agonist ivuxolimab. All receptors derive from an adult with an advanced solid tumor such as melanoma, head and neck, liver or kidney cancer.

On this clone itself: The junction differs from germline at one of its ends, possibly a read error. The chain has TRBV4-3 and TRBJ2-7, with D unresolved. The germline V gene encodes CDR1 LGHNA and CDR2 YSLEER. The CDR3 has 10 amino acids. The CDR3 nucleotides read TGCGCCAGCAGCCAGGCTCGAAGGAACTTC. This sequence encodes CASSQARRNF.

The gene calls are TRBV9 and TRBJ1-3, with D uncertain. Germline CDR1 and CDR2: SGDLS and YYNGEE. Between the trimmed V and J ends, which lost 0 bases and 0 bases, there was a span of 10 bases. CDR3 length: 16 amino acids. DNA of the CDR3: TGTGCCAGCAGCGTAGTGGGCACTACCTCTGGAAACACCATATATTTT. Translation gives CASSVVGTTSGNTIYF.

V and J are TRBV28 and TRBJ1-2; D is unclear. V was pared by 3 bases and J by 1 base, with 6 bases between. Germline-derived CDR1 and CDR2 are MDHEN and SYDVKM. The CDR3 length is 13 residues. This CDR3 reads CASSLTNNYGYTF. CDR3 DNA sequence: TGTGCCAGCAGTTTGACCAATAACTATGGCTACACCTTC.

CDR3 sequence reads: CASSQDGSGEETQYF. The CDR3 nucleotides read TGCGCCAGCAGCCAAGATGGGTCGGGAGAGGAGACCCAGTACTTC. The V and J genes are TRBV4-3 and TRBJ2-5, with D tentatively TRBD2 (6 bases). Germline CDR1 and CDR2: LGHNA and YSLEER. V lost 0 bases and J 5 bases, leaving 13 bases between the germline ends. The CDR3 is 15 amino acids.

The V gene is TRBV2, the J gene TRBJ1-1; no reliable D call. The CDR3 contains 15 residues. The germline CDR1 and CDR2 sequences are SNHLY and FYNNEI. V lost 1 base, J lost 3 bases, and 12 bases lay in between. The DNA of the CDR3 is TGTGCCAGCAGTGAAGTTTGGGGAAGAGACACTGAAGCTTTCTTT. Encoded protein: CASSEVWGRDTEAFF.

The CDR3 bases are TGTGCCTGGTCCGGCCTAGCGTCTGGGGCCAACGTCCTGACTTTC. This codes for CAWSGLASGANVLTF. The rearrangement uses TRBV30 and TRBJ2-6, with TRBD2 as a possible D gene (6 bases). V lost 5 bases and J 1 base, leaving 12 bases between the germline ends. Germline V CDR1 and CDR2: GTSNPN, SVGIG (reference sequence). The CDR3 contains 15 residues.

Within the sample, this clone is large. CDR3 in DNA: TGTGCCAGCAGTTTCCGCCGTGCCCAGCATTTT. Protein product: CASSFRRAQHF. The V call is TRBV6-5, the J call TRBJ1-5; D not certain. Germline V gene lookup returns CDR1 MNHEY and CDR2 SVGAGI. This CDR3 region has 11 residues. V lost 4 bases and J 11 bases, leaving 9 bases between the germline ends.

The chain is built from TRBV30 and TRBJ2-1; 10 bases map to TRBD2. Germline CDR1 reads GTSNPN; CDR2 reads SVGIG (reference sequence). The trim removed 2 bases at V and 0 bases at J, leaving 13 bases unmatched. This CDR3 has 19 amino acids. The CDR3, as DNA: TGTGCCTGGAGTTCAACCGGGACTAGCGCCCCGAGCTCCTACAATGAGCAGTTCTTC. Translated: CAWSSTGTSAPSSYNEQFF.

The chain uses TRBV6-6 and TRBJ1-1; D gene ambiguous. Trimming took off 5 bases at V and 1 base at J, with 14 bases between the two ends. The V gene's germline CDR1 is MNHNY and CDR2 SVGAGI (reference sequence). There are 15 residues in the CDR3. The CDR3 DNA is TGTGCCAGCAGTATGCAGCCGGCCCCGAACACTGAAGCTTTCTTT. It specifies CASSMQPAPNTEAFF.

CDR3 sequence: CASSLTGTNYANTGELFF. CDR3 in DNA: TGTGCCAGCAGTCTCACCGGGACAAACTACGCGAACACCGGGGAGCTGTTTTTT. The chain carries TRBV27 and TRBJ2-2; possible D gene TRBD1, 6 bases. Trimming removed 5 bases at V and 0 bases at J, with 19 bases between. Germline lookup yields CDR1 MNHEY and CDR2 SMNVEV (reference sequence). This CDR3 is built from 18 residues.

V gene TRBV7-9 combines with J gene TRBJ1-5, with D tentatively TRBD1 (6 bases). The CDR3 has 15 residues. V lost 0 bases to trimming and J lost 3 bases, with 9 bases between them. Germline V gives CDR1 SEHNR, CDR2 FQNEAQ (reference sequence). The CDR3 bases are TGTGCCAGCAGCTTAGCCGGACAGTACAATCAGCCCCAGCATTTT. As protein: CASSLAGQYNQPQHF.

This chain connects TRBV6-5 to TRBJ2-7, with D perhaps matching TRBD1 (8 bases). The V gene lost 2 bases and the J gene lost 5 bases, with 19 bases spanning the gap. Germline CDR1 reads MNHEY; CDR2 reads SVGAGI. The CDR3 runs to 16 residues. Written as DNA, the CDR3 is TGTGCCAGCAGTTACACCGGACAGGGAGGGGCCCACGAGCAGTACTTC. Its translation: CASSYTGQGGAHEQYF.

The chain combines TRBV6-6 with TRBJ2-7, with 7 bases lining up with TRBD1. Germline lookup yields CDR1 MNHNY and CDR2 SVGAGI (reference sequence). V trimming: 5 bases; J trimming: 2 bases; junction bases outside the gene matches: 6. The CDR3 loop spans 14 amino acids. CDR3 sequence (DNA): TGTGCCAGCAGTCCTCCGGGACAGACCTACGAGCAGTACTTC. Its protein is CASSPPGQTYEQYF.

CDR3 sequence reads: CASSMLLPDTQYF. The CDR3 DNA reads TGTGCCAGTAGTATGCTACTCCCAGATACGCAGTATTTT. V and J are TRBV19 and TRBJ2-3; D is uncertain. The V end lost 3 bases, the J end lost 4 bases, and 8 bases lay between the germline ends. CDR3 length: 13 amino acids. Germline CDR1 LNHDA, CDR2 SQIVND (reference sequence).

The chain recombines TRBV2 with TRBJ1-2; no reliable D call. This CDR3 is 13 amino acids long. From germline, CDR1 is SNHLY and CDR2 FYNNEI. V lost 7 bases, J lost 5 bases, and 14 bases lay in between. The CDR3: CASNSITGYGYTF. The CDR3 DNA reads as TGTGCCAGCAATTCGATCACGGGGTATGGCTACACCTTC.

The CDR3 sequence is CASNTWGGSYNEQFF. The CDR3 DNA reads TGTGCCAGCAACACCTGGGGAGGTTCCTACAATGAGCAGTTCTTC. This sequence joins TRBV7-3 and TRBJ2-1, with D perhaps TRBD2 (6 bases). Trimming removed 7 bases from V and 1 base from J, with 14 bases in between. There are 15 residues in the CDR3. Germline V lookup: CDR1 SGHTA, CDR2 FQGTGA.

The J gene is TRBJ2-5, the V gene TRBV7-9; a weak D match, TRBD1 (5 bases). CDR1 and CDR2 from the germline V gene are SEHNR and FQNEAQ (reference sequence). The CDR3 totals 14 residues. Between the trimmed V and J ends, which lost 3 bases and 0 bases, there was a span of 8 bases. CDR3 DNA: TGTGCCAGCAGCTTGACAGAGTACCAAGAGACCCAGTACTTC. It specifies CASSLTEYQETQYF.

J is TRBJ1-1 and V is TRBV5-6; no firm D call. The germline V and J ends were trimmed by 2 bases and 5 bases, with 7 bases remaining between them. This CDR3 is 12 amino acids long. Germline-derived CDR1 and CDR2 are SGHDT and YYEEEE. The CDR3 region has the DNA TGTGCCAGCAGCTTAGTTGCAACTGAAGCTTTCTTT. Encoded protein: CASSLVATEAFF. Filled out from reference TRBV5-6 and TRBJ1-1, the complete variable domain reads DAGVTQSPTHLIKTRGQQVTLRCSPKSGHDTVSWYQQALGQGPQFIFQYYEEEERQRGNFPDRFSGHQFPNYSSELNVNALLLGDSALYLCASSLVATEAFFGQGTRLTVV.